Given below is one TCR beta chain in context. Reverse transcription used about 0.45 to 1 ug RNA and random hexamers. Amplification of the TCR beta CDR3 was carried out by immunoSEQ multiplex PCR, which spanned a total of 54 Vbeta and 13 Jbeta segments. One entry per CDR3 protein, called by TCRdb with MiXCR from the immunoSEQ multiplex PCR reads. The table shows about 180,000 distinct CDR3 sequences, with under 95% occurring only once. The data are from a study of CD8 T cells in Susac syndrome. Germline V gene lookup returns CDR1 MNHEY and CDR2 SVGEGT. Losses at the gene ends were 4 bases for V and 3 bases for J; bases not matched to a gene: 8. CDR3 length: 16 amino acids.

This clonotype originated in a human donor with Susac syndrome. This chain joins TRBV6-2 or TRBV6-3 and TRBJ1-5, with 8 bases that match TRBD1. Sequences were obtained from CD4+ T cells from PBMCs. The CDR3 DNA follows: TGTGCCAGCAGTTTTCGGACAGGGTCTGTCAATCAGCCCCAGCATTTT. Amino acid sequence: CASSFRTGSVNQPQHF.